The 9 T cell receptor beta chains below were found in one sample sequenced in a study of T cell responses to AZD1222 COVID-19 vaccine. The data were produced by immunoSEQ multiplex PCR, yet TCRdb's version contains in-frame clones alone and is incomplete. The sample lists roughly 130,000 clones; approximately 85% were seen once. Sequenced here: peripheral blood, sampled on day 0 of AZD1222 vaccination. The receptors derive from an adult in good health.

The chain uses TRBV5-1 and TRBJ2-7, with TRBD1 matching 7 bases. J was trimmed by 5 bases and V by 3 bases; bases with no gene match: 5. Germline V gene data show CDR1 as SGHRS and CDR2 as YFSETQ. This CDR3 is 13 amino acids long. The CDR3 DNA reads TGCGCCAGCAGCTCGACAGGGTACAACGAGCAGTACTTC. Its protein is CASSSTGYNEQYF.

With respect to this clone: The same CDR3 is also encoded by other DNA sequences in this sample. This chain uses TRBV19 with TRBJ1-2; 10 nucleotides agree with TRBD1. Germline V CDR1 and CDR2: LNHDA, SQIVND (reference sequence). This CDR3 spans 15 amino acids. V lost 2 bases and J lost 2; bases outside the gene matches: 2. The DNA of the CDR3 is TGTGCCAGTAGTATAAGGGGACAGGGGAACTATGGCTACACCTTC. Its translation: CASSIRGQGNYGYTF.

The V call is TRBV5-5, the J call TRBJ1-5, with D perhaps TRBD1 (6 bases). V was shortened by 1 base and J by 0 bases, with 8 bases between the two germline ends. CDR3 length: 15 residues. Per germline, CDR1 SGHKS and CDR2 YYEKEE (reference sequence). CDR3 bases: TGTGCCAGCAGCTTGAGGACAGATAGCAATCAGCCCCAGCATTTT. Its translation is CASSLRTDSNQPQHF.

V and J are TRBV7-9 and TRBJ1-1; 9 nucleotides match TRBD1. CDR1 and CDR2 (germline): SEHNR, FQNEAQ (reference sequence). The CDR3 loop spans 14 amino acids. Germline trimming cut 1 base from V and 3 bases from J; bases unmatched to any gene: 0. CDR3 residues: CASSLGTGDTEAFF. CDR3 bases: TGTGCCAGCAGCTTAGGGACAGGGGACACTGAAGCTTTCTTT.

This clone was observed a single time. The rearrangement uses TRBV4-2 and TRBJ1-3; no clear D gene. This CDR3 contains 15 residues. Trimming removed 0 bases from V and 0 bases from J, with 6 bases in between. Germline V gene data show CDR1 as LGHNA and CDR2 as YNFKEQ. CDR3 bases: TGTGCCAGCAGCCAAGAACCGGGCTCTGGAAACACCATATATTTT. Protein product: CASSQEPGSGNTIYF.

The V gene is TRBV5-1, the J gene TRBJ2-5; D is possibly TRBD2 (6 bases). This CDR3 spans 17 amino acids. Germline assignment: CDR1 SGHRS and CDR2 YFSETQ. Trimming pared 4 bases from V and 0 bases from J, leaving 19 bases between. In DNA form, the CDR3 reads TGCGCCAGCAGCCCGTCGGTGGGAGGAACGTACCAAGAGACCCAGTACTTC. Protein sequence: CASSPSVGGTYQETQYF.

This rearrangement joins TRBV27 to TRBJ2-3; no definite D call. Germline-derived CDR1 and CDR2 are MNHEY and SMNVEV (reference sequence). The CDR3 covers 14 residues. V dropped 8 bases and J dropped 2 bases, with 14 bases sitting between them. CDR3 DNA: TGTGCCAGCGGGAAATTCGGGTCCACAGATACGCAGTATTTT. Translation: CASGKFGSTDTQYF.

Only a few counts were recorded for this clone. The rearrangement joins TRBV18 to TRBJ1-6, with unresolved D. Per the germline V gene, CDR1 is KGHSH and CDR2 is LQKENI. This CDR3 has 16 amino acids. With 3 bases removed from V and 0 bases from J, the gap between germline ends came to 9 bases. The CDR3 DNA reads as TGTGCCAGCTCACCGCCAGCCAGCTCCTATAATTCACCCCTCCACTTT. Protein product: CASSPPASSYNSPLHF.

The chain employs TRBV20-1 and TRBJ2-3, with D possibly being TRBD1 (5 bases). The germline V and J ends were trimmed by 3 bases and 6 bases, with 10 bases remaining between them. Germline assignment: CDR1 DFQATT and CDR2 SNEGSKA (reference sequence). The CDR3 has 12 amino acids. The CDR3 DNA sequence: TGCAGTGCTAGTTACAGGTCGGATACGCAGTATTTT. Residues: CSASYRSDTQYF.